This T cell receptor beta chain was profiled in a study of T cell changes during pregnancy in multiple sclerosis. Data came from immunoSEQ multiplex PCR; TCRdb stores just in-frame clones and leaves some out. The data hold 65,000 to 70,000 clones, with roughly 92% observed a single time. Germline values: CDR1 SGHVS, CDR2 FNYEAQ. V lost 6 bases, J lost 8 bases, and 14 bases lay in between. This CDR3 is built from 13 residues. The chain is built from TRBV7-6 and TRBJ2-1; a possible D gene is TRBD2 (6 bases). The sequencing used peripheral blood, collected in the third trimester of pregnancy. The clonotype comes from a female donor in good health, enrolled as a control in a pregnancy study. CDR3 in amino acids: CASSFGGADEQFF. CDR3 in DNA: TGTGCCAGCAGTTTTGGCGGGGCGGATGAGCAGTTCTTC.